Listed below are T cell receptor beta chains from one sample, sequenced in a study of Graves' ophthalmopathy and Graves' hyperthyroidism. MiXCR was run by TCRdb on the multiplex PCR reads, yielding one entry per CDR3 protein. In the table there are roughly 400,000 distinct CDR3 sequences, roughly 15% of which are singletons. Sequencing input: peripheral blood. The receptors derive from a young woman with stable Graves' hyperthyroidism. Each CDR3 is given with its conserved first and last residue. D genes are given only for firm matches. Clone size, where shown, is once, few, many, or a class for clones that have expanded.

size: many; J: TRBJ1-2; D: TRBD1; V: TRBV29-1; DNA: TGCAGCGTGCGAACAGGGGAGAGCTATGGCTACACCTTC; CDR3: CSVRTGESYGYTF
size: many; J: TRBJ2-7; D: TRBD2; V: TRBV29-1; DNA: TGCAGCGTTGCTCTCTCGGGGGGGCAAGGGTACGAGCAGTACTTC; CDR3: CSVALSGGQGYEQYF
size: .; J: TRBJ1-2; D: .; V: TRBV12-3/TRBV12-4; DNA: TGTGCCAGCAGTTTGGGTTACTATGGCTACACCTTC; CDR3: CASSLGYYGYTF
size: once; J: TRBJ1-1; D: .; V: TRBV7-2; DNA: TGTGCCAGCAGCTTAGTATGGGCGGAGGCTTTCTTT; CDR3: CASSLVWAEAFF
size: .; J: TRBJ2-5; D: .; V: TRBV6-1; DNA: TGTGCCAGCAGTGAACGGGGTCGAGGGATCCAAGAGACCCAGTACTTC; CDR3: CASSERGRGIQETQYF
size: .; J: TRBJ1-2; D: .; V: TRBV5-1; DNA: TGCGCCAGCAGCTTGGGCAAGCAATGGAAGGGCCCGATCTATGGCTACACCTTC; CDR3: CASSLGKQWKGPIYGYTF
size: .; J: TRBJ2-7; D: .; V: TRBV7-8; DNA: TGTGCCAGCAGCTCACGGACCAAGGGGCTGGAGGAGCAGTACTTC; CDR3: CASSSRTKGLEEQYF
size: many; J: TRBJ2-5; D: .; V: TRBV14; DNA: TGTGCCAGCAGCCAAGATGTTAGGACACTTGGGACCCAGTACTTC; CDR3: CASSQDVRTLGTQYF
size: .; J: TRBJ2-7; D: TRBD2; V: TRBV9; DNA: TGTGCCAGCAGCGTAGTTAGCGGGAGTCGCGAGCAGTACTTC; CDR3: CASSVVSGSREQYF
size: few; J: TRBJ2-2; D: .; V: TRBV18; DNA: TGTGCCAGCTCGCAGGGTACCACCGGGGAGCTGTTTTTT; CDR3: CASSQGTTGELFF
size: many; J: TRBJ2-5; D: TRBD1; V: TRBV12-3/TRBV12-4; DNA: TGTGCCAGCAGTTCTGCGACAGGGGGACAAGAGACCCAGTACTTC; CDR3: CASSSATGGQETQYF
size: .; J: TRBJ2-7; D: TRBD1; V: TRBV12-3/TRBV12-4; DNA: TGTGCCAGCAGTTTAGACCCCCCGGACAGGGTCGAGGACGAGCAGTACTTC; CDR3: CASSLDPPDRVEDEQYF
size: many; J: TRBJ1-6; D: .; V: TRBV6-1; DNA: TGTGCCAGCAACGCGGGACACAGCTCCTATAATTCACCCCTCCACTTT; CDR3: CASNAGHSSYNSPLHF
size: many; J: TRBJ1-1; D: TRBD1; V: TRBV5-6; DNA: TGTGCCAGCAGCGCGGGACAGGGTAGGTCTGAAGCTTTCTTT; CDR3: CASSAGQGRSEAFF
size: many; J: TRBJ2-7; D: TRBD2; V: TRBV7-2; DNA: TGTGCCAGCAGTTCACTAGCGGGGGGATACGAGCAGTACTTC; CDR3: CASSSLAGGYEQYF
size: .; J: TRBJ2-5; D: .; V: TRBV2; DNA: TGTGCCAGCAGTGAAAGGGGAGTTCGGGAAGAGACCCAGTACTTC; CDR3: CASSERGVREETQYF
size: many; J: TRBJ1-5; D: .; V: TRBV7-8; DNA: TGTGCCAGCAGCTTAGGGGCAGAAGCGAGCAATCAGCCCCAGCATTTT; CDR3: CASSLGAEASNQPQHF
size: many; J: TRBJ2-7; D: TRBD1; V: TRBV5-5; DNA: TGTGCCAGCAGCCCGACAGGGAGCGAGCAGTACTTC; CDR3: CASSPTGSEQYF
size: many; J: TRBJ2-2; D: .; V: TRBV6-5; DNA: TGTGCCAGCAGTTACTCGGCCCTGAGGACCGGGGAGCTGTTTTTT; CDR3: CASSYSALRTGELFF
size: .; J: TRBJ1-2; D: .; V: TRBV29-1; DNA: TGCAGCGTTGAGGTACGCTGGAACTATGGCTACACCTTC; CDR3: CSVEVRWNYGYTF
size: many; J: TRBJ1-2; D: .; V: TRBV19; DNA: TGTGCCAGTATCCCCGGGTTTGGAGGGAACTATGGCTACACCTTC; CDR3: CASIPGFGGNYGYTF
size: .; J: TRBJ1-1; D: .; V: TRBV20-1; DNA: TGCAGTGCTTACCGGGGCCCCAGTAGGAACACTGAAGCTTTCTTT; CDR3: CSAYRGPSRNTEAFF
size: .; J: TRBJ1-1; D: .; V: TRBV3-1; DNA: TGTGCCAGCAGCCCGTGGACAGAAAAGAACACTGAAGCCTTCTTT; CDR3: CASSPWTEKNTEAFF
size: many; J: TRBJ1-3; D: .; V: TRBV5-4; DNA: TGTGCCAGCAGCCCCAGGGAAAGCTCTGGAAACACCATATATTTT; CDR3: CASSPRESSGNTIYF
size: many; J: TRBJ1-5; D: .; V: TRBV10-3; DNA: TGTGCCATCGGGATGGGGAGCAATCAGCCCCAGCATTTT; CDR3: CAIGMGSNQPQHF
size: few; J: TRBJ2-2; D: TRBD2; V: TRBV5-6; DNA: TGTGCCAGCAGCCACTGGCGGGGGGTGAACACCGGGGAGCTGTTTTTT; CDR3: CASSHWRGVNTGELFF
size: .; J: TRBJ1-1; D: .; V: TRBV2; DNA: TGTGCCAGCAGTATGCAGGGGATGAACACTGAAGCTTTCTTT; CDR3: CASSMQGMNTEAFF
size: many; J: TRBJ2-7; D: .; V: TRBV29-1; DNA: TGCAGCGTTGGAGCTCTCAACGAGCAGTACTTC; CDR3: CSVGALNEQYF
size: many; J: TRBJ2-5; D: TRBD1; V: TRBV7-9; DNA: TGTGCCAGCAGCTTAGTAGGGGGACAGGGAGAGACCCAGTACTTC; CDR3: CASSLVGGQGETQYF
size: many; J: TRBJ1-1; D: .; V: TRBV27; DNA: TGTGCCAGCAGTTTACCAACAGGGATAGCTTTCTTT; CDR3: CASSLPTGIAFF
size: many; J: TRBJ2-7; D: .; V: TRBV19; DNA: TGTGCCAGTAGTATGTCAGCGTATACCTACGAGCAGTACTTC; CDR3: CASSMSAYTYEQYF
size: many; J: TRBJ1-2; D: .; V: TRBV29-1; DNA: TGCAGCGTTGAAGCAGCCCTGAACTATGGCTACACCTTC; CDR3: CSVEAALNYGYTF
size: many; J: TRBJ1-1; D: .; V: TRBV25-1; DNA: TGTGCCAGCAGTGAACAGGAAAACACTGAAGCTTTCTTT; CDR3: CASSEQENTEAFF
size: many; J: TRBJ2-3; D: .; V: TRBV6-2/TRBV6-3; DNA: TGTGCCAGCAGTCCGGCCCATGGACTACTGAGGGCCACAGATACGCAGTATTTT; CDR3: CASSPAHGLLRATDTQYF
size: few; J: TRBJ1-2; D: .; V: TRBV18; DNA: TGTGCCAGCTCACCCCCATACACCTTC; CDR3: CASSPPYTF
size: many; J: TRBJ2-5; D: TRBD2; V: TRBV2; DNA: TGTGCCAGCAGTCGGGGGGGGGAGACCCAGTACTTC; CDR3: CASSRGGETQYF
size: many; J: TRBJ2-2; D: TRBD2; V: TRBV12-3/TRBV12-4; DNA: TGTGCCAGCAGTCTCGGGGGGTCGAGCACCGGGGAGCTGTTTTTT; CDR3: CASSLGGSSTGELFF
size: .; J: TRBJ2-7; D: TRBD1; V: TRBV10-2; DNA: TGCGCCAGCAGTGCGCAGGGGGCCTCGGGAGAGCAGTACTTC; CDR3: CASSAQGASGEQYF
size: many; J: TRBJ2-7; D: .; V: TRBV2; DNA: TGTGCCAGCAACACAAAATCCAGGGCCCACGAGCAGTACTTC; CDR3: CASNTKSRAHEQYF
size: .; J: TRBJ2-7; D: .; V: TRBV6-1; DNA: TGTGCCAGCAGTGAAGATGGGTCAGGCAGCTTCTACGAGCAGTACTTC; CDR3: CASSEDGSGSFYEQYF
size: many; J: TRBJ1-2; D: TRBD1; V: TRBV7-2; DNA: TGTGCCAGCAGCGAGGGACAGTGGGCTTATGGCTACACCTTC; CDR3: CASSEGQWAYGYTF
size: many; J: TRBJ1-6; D: .; V: TRBV25-1; DNA: TGTGCCAGCAGTGGCCAAACCAGGAAACACTTT; CDR3: CASSGQTRKHF
size: .; J: TRBJ2-7; D: TRBD1; V: TRBV20-1; DNA: TGCAGTGCTGCCCCCTCGGGACAGCACGAGCAGTACTTC; CDR3: CSAAPSGQHEQYF
size: many; J: TRBJ1-5; D: TRBD1; V: TRBV28; DNA: TGTGCCAGCAAAGCAGGGGGCATCAATCAGCCCCAGCATTTT; CDR3: CASKAGGINQPQHF
size: many; J: TRBJ1-2; D: .; V: TRBV7-4; DNA: TGTGCCAGCAGGCGAGACCGACAAGGGTGTTTGTGCTACACCTTC; CDR3: CASRRDRQGCLCYTF
size: few; J: TRBJ1-1; D: .; V: TRBV4-1; DNA: TGCGCCAGCAGCCAAGAGGGAACAGGCCTGGGGGGGAACACTGAAGCTTTCTTT; CDR3: CASSQEGTGLGGNTEAFF
size: many; J: TRBJ2-7; D: .; V: TRBV20-1; DNA: TGCAGTGCTCTACAGGGCGCTAGCTCCTACGAGCAGTACTTC; CDR3: CSALQGASSYEQYF
size: .; J: TRBJ2-3; D: TRBD2; V: TRBV20-1; DNA: TGCAGTGCTACTCACCCCCAGCGGGGCCGGGGAGATACGCAGTATTTT; CDR3: CSATHPQRGRGDTQYF
size: many; J: TRBJ1-5; D: TRBD1; V: TRBV20-1; DNA: TGCAGTGCTAGAGATCGACAGGGACAGCCCCAGCATTTT; CDR3: CSARDRQGQPQHF
size: many; J: TRBJ1-2; D: .; V: TRBV6-5; DNA: TGTGCCAGCAGCCACCGGACAGCTAACTATGGCTACACCTTC; CDR3: CASSHRTANYGYTF
size: many; J: TRBJ2-7; D: TRBD1; V: TRBV6-1; DNA: TGTGCCAGCAGGACCGGGACAGGGGTATACGAGCAGTACTTC; CDR3: CASRTGTGVYEQYF
size: many; J: TRBJ1-1; D: TRBD1; V: TRBV12-3/TRBV12-4; DNA: TGTGCCAGCAGTTTCCAGGGGGACACTGAAGCTTTCTTT; CDR3: CASSFQGDTEAFF
size: many; J: TRBJ1-5; D: .; V: TRBV6-2/TRBV6-3; DNA: TGTGCCAGCAGTTCCCCCCAGGGAGAACAGCCCCAGCATTTT; CDR3: CASSSPQGEQPQHF
size: .; J: TRBJ2-7; D: .; V: TRBV14; DNA: TGTGCCAGCAGCCAAGCGGAGGGATCCTTGTACTTC; CDR3: CASSQAEGSLYF
size: many; J: TRBJ2-2; D: .; V: TRBV5-1; DNA: TGCGCCAGCAGCTTGGTAGCAGGGGACACCGGGGAGCTGTTTTTT; CDR3: CASSLVAGDTGELFF
size: many; J: TRBJ1-5; D: .; V: TRBV6-5; DNA: TGTGCCAGCAGTCACAACCGGGACACCAATCAGCCCCAGCATTTT; CDR3: CASSHNRDTNQPQHF
size: many; J: TRBJ1-2; D: TRBD1; V: TRBV11-2; DNA: TGTGCCAGCAGCTTAGGGCCGGGACAGGTCTATGGCTACACCTTC; CDR3: CASSLGPGQVYGYTF